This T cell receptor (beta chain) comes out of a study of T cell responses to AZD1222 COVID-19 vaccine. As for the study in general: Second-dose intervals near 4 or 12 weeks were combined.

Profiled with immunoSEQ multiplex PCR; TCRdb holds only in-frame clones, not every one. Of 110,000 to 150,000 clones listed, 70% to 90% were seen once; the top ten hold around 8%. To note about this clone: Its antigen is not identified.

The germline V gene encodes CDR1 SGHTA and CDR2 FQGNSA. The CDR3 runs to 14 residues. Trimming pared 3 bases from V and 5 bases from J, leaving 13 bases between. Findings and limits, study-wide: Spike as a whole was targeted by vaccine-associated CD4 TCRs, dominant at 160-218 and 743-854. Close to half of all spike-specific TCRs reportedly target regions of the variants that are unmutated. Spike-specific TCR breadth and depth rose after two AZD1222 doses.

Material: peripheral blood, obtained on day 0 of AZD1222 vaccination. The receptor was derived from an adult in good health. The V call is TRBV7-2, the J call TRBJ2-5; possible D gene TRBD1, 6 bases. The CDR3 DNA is TGTGCCAGCAGCTTGGACAGATCTCTTGAGACCCAGTACTTC. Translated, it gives CASSLDRSLETQYF.